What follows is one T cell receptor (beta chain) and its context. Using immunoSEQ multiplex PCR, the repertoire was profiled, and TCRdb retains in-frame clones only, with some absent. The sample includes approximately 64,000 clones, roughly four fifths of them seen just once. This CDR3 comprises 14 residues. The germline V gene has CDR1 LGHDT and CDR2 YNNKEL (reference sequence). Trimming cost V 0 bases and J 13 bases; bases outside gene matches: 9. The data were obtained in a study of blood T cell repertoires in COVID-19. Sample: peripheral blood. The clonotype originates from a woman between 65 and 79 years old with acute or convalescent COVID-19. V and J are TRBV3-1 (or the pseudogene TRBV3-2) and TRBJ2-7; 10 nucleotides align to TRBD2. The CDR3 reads CASSQDYSASGSYF. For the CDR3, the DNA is TGTGCCAGCAGCCAAGATTATTCGGCTAGCGGGAGCTACTTC.